This entry features one T cell receptor beta chain sequence. This clonotype turned up a few times. Its antigen has not been determined. No base quality information exists; no much larger clone differs at one position. These data are taken from a study of identical twins (dated by TCRdb to 2016 to 2017). With respect to the entire study: The study deep-sequenced TCR alpha and beta repertoires from monozygotic twins, unrelated adults of various ages and cord blood to test whether fetal clonotypes persist. To rule out contamination, the twin experiments were replicated at different times with different library preparation protocols.

Overall results and qualifications from the work: Recombination models systematically underestimated out-of-frame TCR alpha sharing in monozygotic twins but agreed with sharing between unrelated individuals. Out-of-frame TCR alpha sequences shared between twins showed an excess of low generation-probability sequences compared with coincidental sharing between unrelated individuals. A weaker excess of twin sharing was found in beta out-of-frame sequences because the signal-to-noise ratio was lowered by fewer shared sequences. Abundant cord blood beta clonotypes carried fewer insertions; young adult naive repertoires showed a weaker similar trend, while memory repertoires showed none. Because the same donors could not be followed over many years, the conclusions depended on cross-sectional statistical analysis. Invariant T cells such as MAIT and iNKT could partly confound zero-insertion analyses, although diverse VJ usage argued against such confounding for most clonotypes.

Reading the germline V gene gives CDR1 SGHDN and CDR2 FVKESK. From the cysteine through the phenylalanine, the CDR3 covers 13 amino acids. Only the CDR3 part of the read is kept: 39 bases, read in frame from the first base. V gives up 4 bases and J gives up 3 bases, and the segment between their germline ends measures 8 bases. The library was built by means of 5' RACE. Reads for this sample came from an Illumina HiSeq 2000. Template switching introduced a universal primer binding site; the final cDNA contained a unique molecular identifier, enabling accurate counting of TCR cDNA molecules. Specific primers in the conserved constant-segment region were used to synthesize first-strand cDNA for the TCR alpha and beta chains. To control for contamination, every cDNA library was double barcoded, receiving both a SMART-Mk sample barcode and Illumina barcodes. TruSeq adapter sequences and Illumina sample barcodes were added in two successive PCR steps. The Illumina HiSeq platform was used with custom primers to sequence TCR alpha and beta cDNA libraries. As for how the authors treated the data: MiGEC processed the raw reads to extract unique molecular identifiers, while MiXCR was used to determine the CDR3 positions. Recombination models were inferred per individual with the repgenHMM and IGoR tools using an EM algorithm. The tcR package in R was used for shared clonotype analysis, with sharing normalized by the product of cloneset sizes. To study raw recombination without the effects of thymic and clonal selection, out-of-frame nonproductive sequences were analyzed. TCRdb reran the public reads through fastp at Q25 and MiXCR, keeping productive beta chains. Rows with a matching CDR3 protein are joined into one entry that keeps the most common DNA and genes. The V and J calls shown here were made by TCRdb, not taken from the authors' results. A total of about 200,000 distinct CDR3 sequences appear in this sample, approximately 9% of them only once. Together, the top ten hold roughly 5% of the sample.

Every donor was a healthy Caucasian. Miltenyi CD45RO+ enrichment and human naive T-cell isolation kits were used to isolate memory (CD45RO+) and naive T cells from PBMC. Specimen: memory (CD45RO+) T cells sorted from blood. The sample's cell subset or site label, in plain terms: CD45RO+ enriched T cells. The sequence was obtained from a woman younger than 35 in good health. The chain is encoded by TRBV14 joined to TRBJ2-3; the D gene is possibly TRBD1, with 5 bases matching. The DNA sequence is given as TGTGCCAGCAGCCCCCGACAGACAGATACGCAGTATTTT. It codes for CASSPRQTDTQYF.